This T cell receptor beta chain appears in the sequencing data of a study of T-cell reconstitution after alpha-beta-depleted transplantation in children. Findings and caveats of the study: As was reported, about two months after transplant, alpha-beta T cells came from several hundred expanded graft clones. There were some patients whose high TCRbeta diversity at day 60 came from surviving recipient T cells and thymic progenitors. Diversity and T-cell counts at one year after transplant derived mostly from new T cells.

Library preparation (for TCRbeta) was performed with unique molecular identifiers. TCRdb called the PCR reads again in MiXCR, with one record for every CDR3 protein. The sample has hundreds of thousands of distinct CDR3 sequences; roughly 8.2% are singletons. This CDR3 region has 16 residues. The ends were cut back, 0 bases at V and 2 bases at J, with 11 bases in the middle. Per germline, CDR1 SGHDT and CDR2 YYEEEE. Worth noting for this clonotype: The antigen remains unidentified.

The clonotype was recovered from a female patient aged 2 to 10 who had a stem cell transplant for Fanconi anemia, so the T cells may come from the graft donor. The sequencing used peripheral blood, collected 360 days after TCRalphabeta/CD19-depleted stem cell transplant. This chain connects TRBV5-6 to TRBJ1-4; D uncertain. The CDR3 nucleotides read TGTGCCAGCAGCTTGGGGTCAACCGGGACTAATGAAAAACTGTTTTTT. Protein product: CASSLGSTGTNEKLFF.